A single sample gave rise to the 25 T cell receptor beta chains below, sequenced in a study of cytotoxic CD8 clonotypes in ibrutinib-treated CLL. The table came from immunoSEQ multiplex PCR; TCRdb's copy has only in-frame clones and leaves some out. This sample yields 250,000 to 350,000 clones, of which approximately 79% are seen a single time; roughly 5.7% belongs to the top ten. The sample consisted of PBMCs, taken at disease progression, from a patient treated with ibrutinib. The receptors derive from a human donor with chronic lymphocytic leukemia.

The CDR3 sequence is CASSLTAGETQYF. The DNA of the CDR3 is TGTGCCAGCAGCTTAACAGCCGGTGAGACCCAGTACTTC. The chain couples TRBV11-3 to TRBJ2-5; D remains ambiguous. V shed 2 bases and J shed 5 bases, with 9 bases lying between them. Germline V gives CDR1 SGHNT, CDR2 YENEEA. The CDR3 is 13 residues long. Together with reference TRBV11-3 and TRBJ2-5, the CDR3 gives the full variable domain: EAGVVQSPRYKIIEKKQPVAFWCNPISGHNTLYWYLQNLGQGPELLIRYENEEAVDDSQLPKDRFSAERLKGVDSTLKIQPAELGDSAVYLCASSLTAGETQYFGPGTRLLVL.

J is TRBJ1-1 and V is TRBV2, with TRBD1 as a possible D gene (5 bases). The V end was cut by 6 bases, the J end by 1 base, with 6 bases between. The length of the CDR3 is 12 residues. The germline CDR1 and CDR2 sequences are SNHLY and FYNNEI. Here the CDR3 DNA reads TGTGCCAGCAGGACAGCGAACACTGAAGCTTTCTTT. This codes for CASRTANTEAFF. Drawing the rest from reference TRBV2 and TRBJ1-1, the complete variable domain is EPEVTQTPSHQVTQMGQEVILRCVPISNHLYFYWYRQILGQKVEFLVSFYNNEISEKSEIFDDQFSVERPDGSNFTLKIRSTKLEDSAMYFCASRTANTEAFFGQGTRLTVV.

The gene calls are TRBV19 and TRBJ2-5, with 9 bases identical to TRBD2. Germline CDR1 LNHDA, CDR2 SQIVND (reference sequence). V shed 6 bases and J 2 bases; nucleotides not matched to a gene: 4. There are 14 residues in the CDR3. CDR3 coding DNA: TGTGCCAGTAGCGTCCTAGCGGGGCAAGAGACCCAGTACTTC. Its translation is CASSVLAGQETQYF.

The V gene is TRBV27, the J gene TRBJ2-3; TRBD2 aligns across 13 bases. This CDR3 has 20 amino acids. J gave up 4 bases and V 2 bases, and 15 bases lay outside the gene matches. CDR1 is MNHEY and CDR2 is SMNVEV in the germline V gene (reference sequence). CDR3 coding DNA: TGTGCCAGCAGTTTAACCCCCACAACTAGCGGGAGGGCCAAGGCAGATACGCAGTATTTT. Translated, it gives CASSLTPTTSGRAKADTQYF.

In this sample, this clone turned up a few times. The chain carries TRBV6-5 and TRBJ1-2; D call uncertain. Germline CDR1 MNHEY, CDR2 SVGAGI. The V end was cut by 4 bases, the J end by 2 bases, with 8 bases between. The CDR3 spans 13 residues. The CDR3 DNA sequence: TGTGCCAGCAGTTCACAACCCAACTATGGCTACACCTTC. It translates to CASSSQPNYGYTF.

The chain combines TRBV6-5 with TRBJ1-6; possibly TRBD1 for D (5 bases). V lost 2 bases to trimming and J lost 9 bases, with 8 bases between them. The CDR3 spans 13 residues. Germline V lookup: CDR1 MNHEY, CDR2 SVGAGI. CDR3 sequence: CASSYEGTSPLHF. CDR3 DNA: TGTGCCAGCAGTTACGAGGGGACTTCACCCCTCCACTTT.

V usage is TRBV14 and J usage is TRBJ2-1; 13 bases are shared with TRBD2. CDR3 length: 17 residues. After removal of 0 bases from V and 6 bases from J, the junction contained 5 bases not matched to a gene. From germline, CDR1 is SGHDN and CDR2 FVKESK. CDR3 loop: CASSQDRTSGGSNEQFF. The CDR3 coding sequence is TGTGCCAGCAGCCAAGATAGGACTAGCGGGGGTTCCAATGAGCAGTTCTTC.

This chain connects TRBV5-1 to TRBJ1-1, with D hard to call. With 0 bases removed from V and 4 bases from J, the gap between germline ends came to 10 bases. Germline V CDR1 and CDR2: SGHRS, YFSETQ. The CDR3 contains 14 residues. The CDR3 protein is CASSLGPWATEAFF. The CDR3 DNA sequence: TGCGCCAGCAGCTTGGGACCATGGGCCACTGAAGCTTTCTTT.

CDR3: CASSPRGGGTQETQYF. The CDR3 bases are TGTGCCAGCAGCCCGCGGGGCGGGGGCACCCAAGAGACCCAGTACTTC. This sequence joins TRBV7-3 and TRBJ2-5, with D perhaps TRBD2 (7 bases). The CDR3 consists of 16 residues. Between the trimmed V and J ends, which lost 5 bases and 1 base, there was a span of 17 bases. Germline loops: CDR1 SGHTA, CDR2 FQGTGA.

This chain connects TRBV20-1 to TRBJ2-1; no clear D gene. V dropped 3 bases and J dropped 7 bases, with 7 bases sitting between them. The length of the CDR3 is 11 residues. Germline V gives CDR1 DFQATT, CDR2 SNEGSKA (reference sequence). This CDR3 reads CSASAKNEQFF. The CDR3 DNA sequence: TGCAGTGCTAGTGCTAAAAATGAGCAGTTCTTC.

The rearrangement joins TRBV20-1 to TRBJ2-1, with D possibly matching TRBD2 (5 bases). Trimming cost V 5 bases and J 3 bases, with 5 bases left between them. Germline CDR1 and CDR2: DFQATT and SNEGSKA (reference sequence). The CDR3 is made up of 11 amino acids. The CDR3 region has the DNA TGCAGTGCTCGGGACTACAATGAGCAGTTCTTC. It yields the protein CSARDYNEQFF.

The chain uses TRBV7-2 and TRBJ2-7, with 9 bases matching TRBD1. CDR1 and CDR2 (germline): SGHTA, FQGNSA. The CDR3 loop spans 15 amino acids. The V and J ends lost 4 bases and 1 base, in that order; junction bases with no gene match: 5. The CDR3 loop reads CASSSTGTGSYEQYF. CDR3 sequence (DNA): TGTGCCAGCAGCTCTACCGGGACAGGGTCCTACGAGCAGTACTTC. Together with reference TRBV7-2 and TRBJ2-7, the CDR3 gives the full variable domain: GAGVSQSPSNKVTEKGKDVELRCDPISGHTALYWYRQSLGQGLEFLIYFQGNSAPDKSGLPSDRFSAERTGGSVSTLTIQRTQQEDSAVYLCASSSTGTGSYEQYFGPGTRLTVT.

This rearrangement joins TRBV4-1 to TRBJ1-6; D may be TRBD1 (5 bases). CDR1 MGHRA and CDR2 YSYEKL come from the germline V gene. CDR3 length: 16 residues. Trimming took off 1 base at V and 0 bases at J, with 7 bases between the two ends. Written as DNA, the CDR3 is TGCGCCAGCAGCCAAGCAGGGAGCTCCTATAATTCACCCCTCCACTTT. This codes for CASSQAGSSYNSPLHF.

The chain couples TRBV7-3 to TRBJ2-3, with D perhaps being TRBD1 or TRBD2 (5 bases each). Germline values: CDR1 SGHTA, CDR2 FQGTGA. CDR3 length: 14 residues. The V end was cut by 5 bases, the J end by 0 bases, with 9 bases between. CDR3 nucleotide sequence: TGTGCCAGCAGCGAGGGACCTAGCACAGATACGCAGTATTTT. Amino acids: CASSEGPSTDTQYF.

The V gene is TRBV19, the J gene TRBJ2-5, with D uncertain. This CDR3 region has 15 residues. The germline CDR1 and CDR2 sequences are LNHDA and SQIVND (reference sequence). The V end lost 7 bases, the J end lost 3 bases, and 18 bases lay between the germline ends. The CDR3 DNA is TGTGCCAGTAAGATGCCCCTAGTGAGCGAAGAGACCCAGTACTTC. Protein: CASKMPLVSEETQYF. Together with reference TRBV19 and TRBJ2-5, the CDR3 gives the full variable domain: DGGITQSPKYLFRKEGQNVTLSCEQNLNHDAMYWYRQDPGQGLRLIYYSQIVNDFQKGDIAEGYSVSREKKESFPLTVTSAQKNPTAFYLCASKMPLVSEETQYFGPGTRLLVL.

The chain couples TRBV4-2 to TRBJ2-2; possibly TRBD1 for D (6 bases). Germline V gives CDR1 LGHNA, CDR2 YNFKEQ. Trimming removed 6 bases from V and 4 bases from J, with 15 bases in between. This CDR3 has 15 amino acids. DNA for the CDR3: TGTGCCAGCAGGCCTCAGACAGGTTCCACCGGGGAGCTGTTTTTT. Translating it yields CASRPQTGSTGELFF.

This chain joins TRBV6-6 and TRBJ2-5, with TRBD2 matching 8 bases. Germline V CDR1 and CDR2: MNHNY, SVGAGI (reference sequence). V lost 0 bases and J lost 3; bases outside the gene matches: 6. This CDR3 region has 16 residues. This CDR3 reads CASSYSLGRVKETQYF. The CDR3 DNA is TGTGCCAGCAGTTACTCCCTCGGGAGGGTAAAAGAGACCCAGTACTTC.

The rearrangement joins TRBV5-1 to TRBJ2-6; 10 bases fit TRBD1. The germline V gene has CDR1 SGHRS and CDR2 YFSETQ. Trimming cost V 3 bases and J 2 bases; bases outside gene matches: 2. This CDR3 spans 16 amino acids. CDR3 nucleotide sequence: TGCGCCAGCAGCTCCGGGACAGGGGCTGGGGCCAACGTCCTGACTTTC. Protein sequence: CASSSGTGAGANVLTF.

This clone showed up just once. The V call is TRBV14, the J call TRBJ1-2, with D hard to call. Trimming took 6 bases from V and 3 from J, leaving 11 bases between them. Germline V gene data show CDR1 as SGHDN and CDR2 as FVKESK. This CDR3 has 13 residues. In DNA, the CDR3 is TGTGCCAGCAGTTACGAACTATACTATGGCTACACCTTC. This codes for CASSYELYYGYTF.

The rearrangement uses TRBV7-9 and TRBJ2-1, with TRBD2 matching 14 bases. Losses at the gene ends were 1 base for V and 6 bases for J; bases not matched to a gene: 2. The CDR3 is 16 amino acids. The germline V gene has CDR1 SEHNR and CDR2 FQNEAQ (reference sequence). CDR3 residues: CASSLVGLAGVNEQFF. The DNA of the CDR3 is TGTGCCAGCAGCTTAGTGGGACTAGCGGGAGTCAATGAGCAGTTCTTC.

This rearrangement joins TRBV6-5 to TRBJ2-1; 8 bases match TRBD1. Germline values: CDR1 MNHEY, CDR2 SVGAGI. The ends lost 0 bases at V and 7 bases at J; junction bases unmatched: 8. The CDR3 is 16 amino acids. The CDR3 loop is CASSYSPRGHGNEQFF. For the CDR3, the DNA is TGTGCCAGCAGTTACTCGCCCAGGGGGCACGGGAATGAGCAGTTCTTC.

Here the CDR3 DNA reads TGTGCCAGCGGCACTGGCGGTTTAAGAAGGGACGAGCAGTACTTC. Translation: CASGTGGLRRDEQYF. This chain uses TRBV5-4 with TRBJ2-7; D not resolved. This CDR3 comprises 15 residues. V dropped 7 bases and J dropped 5 bases, with 22 bases sitting between them. Germline lookup yields CDR1 SGHNT and CDR2 YYREEE (reference sequence).

The V gene is TRBV4-1, the J gene TRBJ2-5, with D uncertain. Germline values: CDR1 MGHRA, CDR2 YSYEKL. This CDR3 is 13 amino acids long. V was trimmed by 2 bases and J by 7 bases, leaving 11 bases between them. In DNA, the CDR3 is TGCGCCAGCAGCCAAACCGCGGTTGGGACCCAGTACTTC. As protein: CASSQTAVGTQYF.

The genes are TRBV28 and TRBJ2-1; D unresolved. Per germline, CDR1 MDHEN and CDR2 SYDVKM. The V gene lost 3 bases and the J gene lost 7 bases, with 7 bases spanning the gap. The CDR3 runs 12 residues. The CDR3 loop is CASSFFGNEQFF. For the CDR3, the DNA is TGTGCCAGCAGTTTTTTTGGGAATGAGCAGTTCTTC. The variable domain in full, with the rest retrieved from reference TRBV28 and TRBJ2-1, is DVKVTQSSRYLVKRTGEKVFLECVQDMDHENMFWYRQDPGLGLRLIYFSYDVKMKEKGDIPEGYSVSREKKERFSLILESASTNQTSMYLCASSFFGNEQFFGPGTRLTVL.

V usage is TRBV7-9 and J usage is TRBJ2-3, with TRBD2 as a possible D gene (6 bases). The germline CDR1 and CDR2 sequences are SEHNR and FQNEAQ (reference sequence). The CDR3 runs 16 residues. Deletions cut 3 bases from V and 1 base from J, with 14 bases between. The CDR3 region has the DNA TGTGCCAGCAGCTTCGGGCGGGACTTACGCACAGATACGCAGTATTTT. Amino acids: CASSFGRDLRTDTQYF.